This entry is about one T cell receptor (beta chain). Per the original methods: Reference gene primers were amplified, and this amplification served to estimate nucleated cell counts. The repertoire was sequenced with immunoSEQ multiplex PCR; TCRdb's copy has only in-frame clones and lacks some. That table furnishes V, J and clone size, whereas the DNA furnished D and trimming. Of over 90,000 clones in the sample, 87% were seen once. The data originate from a study of blood T cell repertoires in COVID-19. Study details: The origin of the acute and convalescent COVID-19 samples was the United States, Italy and Spain. PBMCs, B-cell-depleted T cells, or T cells provided the cDNA or gDNA that made up the material.

Trimming pared 5 bases from V and 0 bases from J, leaving 8 bases between. This CDR3 region has 15 residues. The V gene's germline CDR1 is SGHTA and CDR2 FQGNSA. This rearrangement joins TRBV7-2 to TRBJ2-6; D is uncertain. The receptor was derived from a man aged 50-60 years with active COVID-19. The sample consisted of peripheral blood. The CDR3 here is CASSKRYSGANVLTF. The DNA for the CDR3 is TGTGCCAGCAGCAAGCGATACTCTGGGGCCAACGTCCTGACTTTC. The whole variable domain, remainder taken from reference TRBV7-2 and TRBJ2-6, is GAGVSQSPSNKVTEKGKDVELRCDPISGHTALYWYRQSLGQGLEFLIYFQGNSAPDKSGLPSDRFSAERTGGSVSTLTIQRTQQEDSAVYLCASSKRYSGANVLTFGAGSRLTVL.